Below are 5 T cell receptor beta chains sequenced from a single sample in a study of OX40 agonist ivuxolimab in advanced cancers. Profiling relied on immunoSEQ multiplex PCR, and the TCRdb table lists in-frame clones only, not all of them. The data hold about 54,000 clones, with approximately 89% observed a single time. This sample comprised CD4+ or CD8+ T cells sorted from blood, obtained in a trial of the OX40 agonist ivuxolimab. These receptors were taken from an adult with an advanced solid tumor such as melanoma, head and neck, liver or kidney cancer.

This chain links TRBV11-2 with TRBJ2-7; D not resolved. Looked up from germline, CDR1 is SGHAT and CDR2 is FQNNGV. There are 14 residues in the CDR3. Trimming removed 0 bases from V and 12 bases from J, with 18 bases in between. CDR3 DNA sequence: TGTGCCAGCAGCTTAGAGAGCACAGCCCGGAAAGGGTACTTC. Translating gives CASSLESTARKGYF. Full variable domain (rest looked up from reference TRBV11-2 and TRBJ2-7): EAGVAQSPRYKIIEKRQSVAFWCNPISGHATLYWYQQILGQGPKLLIQFQNNGVVDDSQLPKDRFSAERLKGVDSTLKIQPAKLEDSAVYLCASSLESTARKGYFGPGTRLTVT.

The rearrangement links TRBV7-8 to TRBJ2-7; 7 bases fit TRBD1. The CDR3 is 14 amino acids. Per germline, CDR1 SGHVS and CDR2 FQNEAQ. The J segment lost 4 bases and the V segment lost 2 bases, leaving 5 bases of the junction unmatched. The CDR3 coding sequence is TGTGCCAGCAGCTTAAGGACAGGAATTTACGAGCAGTACTTC. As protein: CASSLRTGIYEQYF.

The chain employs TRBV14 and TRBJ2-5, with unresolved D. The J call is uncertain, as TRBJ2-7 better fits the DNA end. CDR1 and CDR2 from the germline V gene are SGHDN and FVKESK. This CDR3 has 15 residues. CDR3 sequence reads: CASSPNGQAADEQYF. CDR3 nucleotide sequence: TGTGCCAGCAGCCCGAACGGCCAGGCCGCGGACGAGCAGTACTTC.

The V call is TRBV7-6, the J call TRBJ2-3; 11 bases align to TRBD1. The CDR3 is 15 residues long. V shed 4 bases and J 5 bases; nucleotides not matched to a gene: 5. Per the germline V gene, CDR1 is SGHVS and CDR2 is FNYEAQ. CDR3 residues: CASSWTGGVGDTQYF. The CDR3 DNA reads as TGTGCCAGCAGCTGGACAGGGGGCGTGGGAGATACGCAGTATTTT. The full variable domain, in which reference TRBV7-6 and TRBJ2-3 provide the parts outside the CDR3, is GAGVSQSPRYKVTKRGQDVALRCDPISGHVSLYWYRQALGQGPEFLTYFNYEAQQDKSGLPNDRFSAERPEGSISTLTIQRTEQRDSAMYRCASSWTGGVGDTQYFGPGTRLTVL.

The CDR3 DNA follows: TGCGCCAGCAGCGAGTCGAGGTCTGGAAACACCATATATTTT. Translation: CASSESRSGNTIYF. This sequence joins TRBV5-1 and TRBJ1-3; no firm D call. Trimming took 4 bases from V and 1 from J, leaving 9 bases between them. CDR3 length: 14 residues. Germline loops: CDR1 SGHRS, CDR2 YFSETQ.